This is a list of T cell receptor beta chains from one sample in a study of blood T cell repertoires in COVID-19. Only in-frame clones appear in the TCRdb table, and some are missing; sequencing was by immunoSEQ multiplex PCR. The table shows 140,000 to 150,000 clones, with about nine tenths occurring only once. The specimen sequenced was PBMCs or T cells enriched from blood (not recorded which). The source of these receptors is a man aged 60-69 years who had recovered from COVID-19. CDR3s include the opening cysteine and the closing phenylalanine or tryptophan. The D gene is left open where the match is weak. The size entry is marked missing in some rows and otherwise reads once, few, many or a size class.

j_call | clone_size | d_call | v_call | cdr3_nt | cdr3_aa
TRBJ2-1 | NA | NA | TRBV5-5 | TGTGCCAGCGGCTCCTCGGGAGAGTGGGGTGAGCAGTTCTTC | CASGSSGEWGEQFF
TRBJ2-3 | NA | TRBD1 | TRBV28 | TGTGCCAGCAGTTTAGGGGGACAGGGGACAGATACGCAGTATTTT | CASSLGGQGTDTQYF
TRBJ1-4 | once | NA | TRBV7-8 | TGTGCCAGCAGCTACCAATTTCGGACGGGGAATGAAAAACTGTTTTTT | CASSYQFRTGNEKLFF
TRBJ2-7 | once | TRBD2 | TRBV11-2 | TGTGCCAGCAGCTCCCTAGCGGGAGGTTGGGGTAACGAGCAGTACTTC | CASSSLAGGWGNEQYF
TRBJ2-3 | NA | TRBD2 | TRBV9 | TGTGCCAGCGCCGGGACGGGGGGGAGCACAGATACGCAGTATTTT | CASAGTGGSTDTQYF
TRBJ1-1 | NA | NA | TRBV5-6 | TGTGCCAGCAGCTTGGGGTTGAGGGCGGGCACTGAAGCTTTCTTT | CASSLGLRAGTEAFF
TRBJ2-7 | NA | NA | TRBV7-2 | TGTGCCAGCAGCCTGAGCTCCTACGAGCAGTACTTC | CASSLSSYEQYF
TRBJ2-7 | once | NA | TRBV3-1/TRBV3-2 | TGTGCCAGCGGGGCCGCGGGACGCGAGCAGTACTTC | CASGAAGREQYF
TRBJ2-7 | NA | TRBD1 | TRBV5-1 | TGCGCCAGCAGCTTTAGTCCGGGACAGGTATCCTACGAGCAGTACTTC | CASSFSPGQVSYEQYF
TRBJ2-2 | NA | TRBD2 | TRBV19 | TGTGCCTCCCAGAGAAAAGCGGGAGGTGACGGGGAGCTGTTTTTT | CASQRKAGGDGELFF
TRBJ1-4 | NA | NA | TRBV4-1 | TGCGCCAGCAGCCAAGAGGGAGGGTTCGGATCGGGAGGAAGAAAACTGTTTTTT | CASSQEGGFGSGGRKLFF
TRBJ1-2 | NA | NA | TRBV5-6 | TGTGCCAGCAGCTTAGGACAGTTTTCCTATGGCTACACCTTC | CASSLGQFSYGYTF
TRBJ2-7 | once | NA | TRBV5-5 | TGTGCCAGCAGCTTAGGTATGGGGAGTTCCTACGAGCAGTACTTC | CASSLGMGSSYEQYF
TRBJ2-7 | NA | NA | TRBV3-1/TRBV3-2 | TGTGCCAGCAGCCAAGCACCCAGGGGTCACGAGCAGTACTTC | CASSQAPRGHEQYF
TRBJ2-3 | NA | NA | TRBV24-1 | TGTGCCACCAGTGACTCCAGGGTGCCAGATACGCAGTATTTT | CATSDSRVPDTQYF
TRBJ2-1 | NA | TRBD2 | TRBV5-1 | TGCGCCAGCAGCTTGCCTAGCGGGGGGCCCTACAATGAGCAGTTCTTC | CASSLPSGGPYNEQFF
TRBJ1-5 | NA | TRBD1 | TRBV7-2 | TGTGCCAGCAGCCCTCGACAGGGCGGTCAGCCCCAGCATTTT | CASSPRQGGQPQHF
TRBJ1-1 | NA | TRBD1 | TRBV19 | TGTGCCAGTAGTGACAGGGGTGGGAACACTGAAGCTTTCTTT | CASSDRGGNTEAFF
TRBJ2-5 | NA | TRBD2 | TRBV5-4 | TGTGCCAGCAGCTTGGGGACTAGCGGGATGGAGACCCAGTACTTC | CASSLGTSGMETQYF
TRBJ2-7 | NA | NA | TRBV3-1/TRBV3-2 | TGTGCCAGCAGCCAAGAGGGGGCGGCCCTCTACGAGCAGTACTTC | CASSQEGAALYEQYF
TRBJ2-1 | NA | NA | TRBV7-3 | TGTGCCAGCAGCTCCCCGGGTCCTTCCTCCCTACACCGGAGCTCCTACAATGAGCAGTTCTTC | CASSSPGPSSLHRSSYNEQFF
TRBJ2-7 | NA | TRBD1 | TRBV4-1 | TGCGCCAGCAGCCTCCGGGACAGCTCCTACGAGCAGTACTTC | CASSLRDSSYEQYF
TRBJ1-6 | NA | NA | TRBV2 | TGTGCCATTTCCCGCGGCGGTAATTCACCCCTCCACTTT | CAISRGGNSPLHF
TRBJ2-1 | NA | TRBD2 | TRBV28 | TGTGCCAGCAGTTTATGGGCCCTAGCGGGAGCTGAGCAGTTCTTC | CASSLWALAGAEQFF
TRBJ2-1 | NA | NA | TRBV5-4 | TGTGCCAGCAGCTTGGGTAAACAGATCGAGCAGTTCTTC | CASSLGKQIEQFF
TRBJ2-3 | NA | NA | TRBV19 | TGTGCCAGTACCGGGAAGGCTCGTACAGATACGCAGTATTTT | CASTGKARTDTQYF
TRBJ1-3 | NA | NA | TRBV19 | TGTGCCAGTAGTTTCTCGCGGGGGGCAGGAAACACCATATATTTT | CASSFSRGAGNTIYF
TRBJ1-1 | NA | TRBD1 | TRBV2 | TGTGCCAGCAGTGAAGCCGGGACAGCCTACACTGAAGCTTTCTTT | CASSEAGTAYTEAFF
TRBJ2-1 | NA | TRBD2 | TRBV5-1 | TGCGCCAGCAGCCCCCAAGTTACTAGCGGGGGCGAGGAGCAGTTCTTC | CASSPQVTSGGEEQFF
TRBJ1-4 | NA | TRBD1 | TRBV5-6 | TGTGCCAGCAGCTTTGTGGGACAGGGTCGCGAAAAACTGTTTTTT | CASSFVGQGREKLFF
TRBJ2-1 | NA | TRBD2 | TRBV28 | TGTGCCAGCAGTTCCATTCTAGCGGGAGCGGTTGAGCAGTTCTTC | CASSSILAGAVEQFF
TRBJ1-2 | NA | TRBD1 | TRBV5-1 | TGCGCCAGCAACGCCGGGACAGGGTACTATGGCTACACCTTC | CASNAGTGYYGYTF
TRBJ1-2 | NA | NA | TRBV19 | TGTGCCAGTAGGAAAGGGGTTTCCCCTAACTATGGCTACACCTTC | CASRKGVSPNYGYTF
TRBJ2-1 | NA | NA | TRBV7-9 | TGTGCCAGCAGCTTATGGAGAGCGAATGAGCAGTTCTTC | CASSLWRANEQFF
TRBJ1-6 | once | NA | TRBV30 | TGTGCCTGGAACGGAGAGAAAAATTCACCCCTCCACTTT | CAWNGEKNSPLHF
TRBJ1-4 | NA | NA | TRBV28 | TGTGCCAGCAGTTCAGGGGTGTCTAATGAAAAACTGTTTTTT | CASSSGVSNEKLFF
TRBJ1-1 | NA | NA | TRBV5-1 | TGCGCCAGCAGCCGTCAGGGGAACACTGAAGCTTTCTTT | CASSRQGNTEAFF
TRBJ1-5 | few | NA | TRBV19 | TGTGCCAGTAGTATAAGGGGGGGGGTTGCGCAGCCCCAGCATTTT | CASSIRGGVAQPQHF
TRBJ2-7 | NA | TRBD2 | TRBV29-1 | TGCAGCGTTCCCCCACTAGCGGGACAGGTATCCTACGAGCAGTACTTC | CSVPPLAGQVSYEQYF
TRBJ1-5 | NA | NA | TRBV7-8 | TGTGCCAGCAGCACCCAGGGTACGCAGCCCCAGCATTTT | CASSTQGTQPQHF
TRBJ2-7 | once | TRBD2 | TRBV3-1/TRBV3-2 | TGTGCCAGCAGCCAAGATCAGCCCGTAGCGGGAGTGAACGAGCAGTACTTC | CASSQDQPVAGVNEQYF
TRBJ1-2 | NA | NA | TRBV7-9 | TGTGCCAGCAGCTTAATCCAGGGCCTCGAATTATATGGCTACACCTTC | CASSLIQGLELYGYTF
TRBJ1-2 | NA | NA | TRBV9 | TGTGCCAGCAGCGTAAATTTGGACAGCGCAACTTATGGCTACACCTTC | CASSVNLDSATYGYTF
TRBJ1-1 | NA | TRBD1 | TRBV27 | TGTGCCAGCCCTCTTCTCGACAGGGGAGGGTCGAACACTGAAGCTTTCTTT | CASPLLDRGGSNTEAFF
TRBJ1-4 | NA | TRBD1 | TRBV28 | TGTGCCAGCAGTACTCGGACAGGGTATGAAAAACTGTTTTTT | CASSTRTGYEKLFF
TRBJ2-1 | NA | TRBD1 | TRBV10-3 | TGTGCCATCTGGACAGGGGGCTTTAATGAGCAGTTCTTC | CAIWTGGFNEQFF
TRBJ1-5 | NA | NA | TRBV19 | TGTGCCAGTACCCCCCCCACCGGGGGACCTAGCAATCAGCCCCAGCATTTT | CASTPPTGGPSNQPQHF
TRBJ1-4 | NA | TRBD1 | TRBV4-2 | TGTGCCAGCAGCCGTGACAGGGTTGAAAAACTGTTTTTT | CASSRDRVEKLFF
TRBJ2-3 | NA | TRBD2 | TRBV19 | TGTGCCAGTAGTTCGGGACTAGCGGGGGGCACAGATACGCAGTATTTT | CASSSGLAGGTDTQYF
TRBJ2-3 | NA | NA | TRBV11-2 | TGTGCCAGCAGCCCATGGCGGGGGCCTACAGATACGCAGTATTTT | CASSPWRGPTDTQYF
TRBJ1-2 | NA | NA | TRBV7-6 | TGTGCCAGCAGCCCCAACAGGGAGGGGTATGGCTACACCTTC | CASSPNREGYGYTF
TRBJ1-1 | once | NA | TRBV15 | TGTGCCACCAGTCGTTTAGGGGCTGACACTGAAGCTTTCTTT | CATSRLGADTEAFF
TRBJ2-1 | NA | TRBD1 | TRBV5-4 | TGTGCCAGCAGCGTGACAGGGAACAATGAGCAGTTCTTC | CASSVTGNNEQFF
TRBJ1-1 | NA | TRBD1 | TRBV7-9 | TGTGCCAGCAGCTTGTGGACAGGGGCAAACACTGAAGCTTTCTTT | CASSLWTGANTEAFF
TRBJ1-5 | NA | NA | TRBV7-6 | TGTGCCAGCAGCTTAGGGGGAGGAGAGCCCCAGCATTTT | CASSLGGGEPQHF
TRBJ1-4 | few | TRBD1 | TRBV5-1 | TGCGCCAGCAGCCAGGACAGGGGTAGGGAAAAACTGTTTTTT | CASSQDRGREKLFF
TRBJ2-7 | once | TRBD2 | TRBV9 | TGTGCCAGCAGCACAAACTCGGGACTATCCCCCTACGAGCAGTACTTC | CASSTNSGLSPYEQYF
TRBJ2-2 | few | TRBD2 | TRBV19 | TGTGCCAGTAGTCTCTCAAGAGTAAAGGCGGCGGGAGTAGTCACCGGGGAGCTGTTTTTT | CASSLSRVKAAGVVTGELFF